A selection of T cell receptor beta chains follows, all from one sample in a study of cytomegalovirus exposure and HLA in healthy donors. The data were produced by immunoSEQ multiplex PCR, yet TCRdb's version contains in-frame clones alone and is incomplete. The data hold under 200,000 clones, with roughly 73% observed a single time. The sequenced material came from PBMCs. These receptors all come from a female donor in good health and CMV-seronegative. CDR3s include the opening cysteine and the closing phenylalanine or tryptophan. D genes are given only for firm matches. Some rows have no size entry. The others give once, few or many, or a class for an expanded clone.

cdr3_nt,cdr3_aa,v_call,j_call,d_call,clone_size
TGTGCCAGCAGTGAATATAGTCTGACAGATACGCAGTATTTT,CASSEYSLTDTQYF,TRBV25-1,TRBJ2-3,NA,few
TGTGCCAGTAGTATGACTAGCGGGAGTGGGATGGATACGCAGTATTTT,CASSMTSGSGMDTQYF,TRBV19,TRBJ2-3,TRBD2,NA
TGTGCTAGTGCCATGGAGAACGGGGAGCTGTTTTTT,CASAMENGELFF,TRBV12-5,TRBJ2-2,NA,NA
TGTGCCATCAACCGGGACAGGTCCTACGAGCAGTACTTC,CAINRDRSYEQYF,TRBV10-3,TRBJ2-7,TRBD1,once
TGTGCCAGTAGTATAGGGGACAGGGGCACAGATACGCAGTATTTT,CASSIGDRGTDTQYF,TRBV19,TRBJ2-3,TRBD1,NA
TGTGCCAGCAGCGTCGGGCTAGCGGGAGTCCCCTCCTACAATGAGCAGTTCTTC,CASSVGLAGVPSYNEQFF,TRBV9,TRBJ2-1,TRBD2,NA
TGTGCCAGCAGTGTTCGTACAGGGGGGGATGAAGCTTTCTTT,CASSVRTGGDEAFF,TRBV28,TRBJ1-1,TRBD1,NA
TGTGCCAGTAATCAGGGGTTTTACAATGAGCAGTTCTTC,CASNQGFYNEQFF,TRBV19,TRBJ2-1,NA,NA
TGTGCCAGCAGTGAAAAGGGACTAGCGGACCTCTTC,CASSEKGLADLF,TRBV2,TRBJ2-7,TRBD2,NA
TGTGCCAGCAGTTTAGGACTAGCGGGACGGCAGTATTTT,CASSLGLAGRQYF,TRBV27,TRBJ2-3,TRBD2,NA
TGTGCCAGCAGCCCTATACCGGGACAGGGCCACTATGGCTACACCTTC,CASSPIPGQGHYGYTF,TRBV27,TRBJ1-2,TRBD1,few
TGTGCCAGCAGCCTCGGGGGAGATACGCAGTATTTT,CASSLGGDTQYF,TRBV27,TRBJ2-3,NA,NA
TGTGCCAGCAGCTCAACACTAGCGACTAGCACAGATACGCAGTATTTT,CASSSTLATSTDTQYF,TRBV5-4,TRBJ2-3,TRBD2,NA
TGCAGCGTTGCCCAGGGAGGGGAGACCCAGTACTTC,CSVAQGGETQYF,TRBV29-1,TRBJ2-5,TRBD2,few
TGTGCCAGCAGTTTATTACCGTCCACGGGCGAGCAGTACTTC,CASSLLPSTGEQYF,TRBV28,TRBJ2-7,NA,few
TGTGCCAGCTCACCATCGACAGGGGGCTACACCGGGGAGCTGTTTTTT,CASSPSTGGYTGELFF,TRBV18,TRBJ2-2,TRBD1,NA
TGCGCCAGCAGCCAAGGCTCAGGGAGGGGTGAAAAACTGTTTTTT,CASSQGSGRGEKLFF,TRBV4-3,TRBJ1-4,NA,NA
TGTGCCTGGACCGGACCCGGGACTAGCAGTTACAATGAGCAGTTCTTC,CAWTGPGTSSYNEQFF,TRBV30,TRBJ2-1,TRBD2,NA
TGTGCCAGCAGCCTTGACAGGGCTGGCTACACCTTC,CASSLDRAGYTF,TRBV11-2,TRBJ1-2,TRBD1,NA
TGTGCCAGCAGCACCCGACAGGGGGGCGAGGGTGAGACCCAGTACTTC,CASSTRQGGEGETQYF,TRBV9,TRBJ2-5,TRBD1,NA
TGTGCCAGCAGGAGGGCCTCCTATAATTCACCCCTCCACTTT,CASRRASYNSPLHF,TRBV6-5,TRBJ1-6,NA,NA
TGTGCCAGCAGTTCCTTTGGTTATACAGGGATGAACTATGGCTACACCTTC,CASSSFGYTGMNYGYTF,TRBV2,TRBJ1-2,NA,NA
TGTGCCAGCAGCAAGAGGGTGGGAGCTAACTATGGCTACACCTTC,CASSKRVGANYGYTF,TRBV21-1,TRBJ1-2,NA,NA
TGTGCCAGCAGCGTTACAGGGACCGGGGAGCTGTTTTTT,CASSVTGTGELFF,TRBV9,TRBJ2-2,NA,NA
TGTGCCAGCAGCATAAAAAGTGGGGACAGCGAGCAGTACTTC,CASSIKSGDSEQYF,TRBV7-3,TRBJ2-7,TRBD1,few
TGTGCCAGCAATCGACAGCGCAATCAGCCCCAGCATTTT,CASNRQRNQPQHF,TRBV6-1,TRBJ1-5,NA,NA
TGTGCCACCTCGTTTGCAGGATATGAAAAACTGTTTTTT,CATSFAGYEKLFF,TRBV25-1,TRBJ1-4,NA,few
TGTGCCAGTAGTATAGGGAGCCGCCAGCCCCAGCATTTT,CASSIGSRQPQHF,TRBV19,TRBJ1-5,NA,NA
TGCGCCAGCAGCCAGACCTTAGCGGGGCCGAACACCGGGGAGCTGTTTTTT,CASSQTLAGPNTGELFF,TRBV4-1,TRBJ2-2,TRBD2,once
TGTGCCAGCAGCTTAGCGACAGGGGCGTTTGAGACCCAGTACTTC,CASSLATGAFETQYF,TRBV7-8,TRBJ2-5,TRBD1,NA
TGTGCCATCAGGTCTTCTAGTATTGGAACCTACGAGCAGTACTTC,CAIRSSSIGTYEQYF,TRBV10-3,TRBJ2-7,NA,once
TGTGCCAGCAGTCCCTATCTCCCCCCGGGGGGTGGAACTGAAGCTTTCTTT,CASSPYLPPGGGTEAFF,TRBV27,TRBJ1-1,NA,NA
TGTGCTAGCAGCTTACAGGGGTACAACACCGGGGAGCTGTTTTTT,CASSLQGYNTGELFF,TRBV7-7,TRBJ2-2,TRBD1,NA
TGTGCCAGCAGCTTAGGATCCCCTAGCGGGGGTACCGGGGAGCTGTTTTTT,CASSLGSPSGGTGELFF,TRBV7-9,TRBJ2-2,TRBD2,NA
TGCGCCAGCAGCCCGGGGGGAGCGGGTGGCACAGATACGCAGTATTTT,CASSPGGAGGTDTQYF,TRBV5-1,TRBJ2-3,TRBD2,NA
TGTGCCAGCAGTTACTTCAGGGACTCGACCTACAATGAGCAGTTCTTC,CASSYFRDSTYNEQFF,TRBV6-5,TRBJ2-1,NA,NA
TGTGCCAGCACGGGGTTGGCTAATGAAAAACTGTTTTTT,CASTGLANEKLFF,TRBV6-6,TRBJ1-4,NA,NA
TGTGCCAGCAGGGGGGACAGGGGGGGGACTGAAGCTTTCTTT,CASRGDRGGTEAFF,TRBV6-1,TRBJ1-1,TRBD1,NA
TGTGCCAGCAGTCGACAGCTCTCTGGGGCCAACGTCCTGACTTTC,CASSRQLSGANVLTF,TRBV28,TRBJ2-6,NA,few
TGTGCCAGCATTCTTAGCGGGGGGGTGGGGGAGCAGTACTTC,CASILSGGVGEQYF,TRBV28,TRBJ2-7,TRBD2,NA
TGTGCCAGCTCACCATCCGGGGGGGCCAGGACAGATACGCAGTATTTT,CASSPSGGARTDTQYF,TRBV18,TRBJ2-3,TRBD2,once
TGTGCCAGTAGTTTCGGTATTGCGAGCTCTGGAAACACCATATATTTT,CASSFGIASSGNTIYF,TRBV19,TRBJ1-3,NA,NA
TGTGCCATCAGGGGGACAGGGGCTTACGGTGAAGCTTTCTTT,CAIRGTGAYGEAFF,TRBV10-3,TRBJ1-1,TRBD1,NA
TGTGCCAGCAGCGTAGACTACGTCAGCTCTGGAAACACCATATATTTT,CASSVDYVSSGNTIYF,TRBV9,TRBJ1-3,NA,NA
TGTGCCAGCAGCGAACTAGACAGGGCCTCCTACGAGCAGTACTTC,CASSELDRASYEQYF,TRBV27,TRBJ2-7,TRBD1,NA
TGCGCCAGCAGCTCCCGAAGAAAACTGACTAGCGGGGGGTTCACAGATACGCAGTATTTT,CASSSRRKLTSGGFTDTQYF,TRBV5-1,TRBJ2-3,TRBD2,NA
TGTGCCAGTAGTAACCTCCTCGGCGGGAGAAGGGGTGAGCAGTTCTTC,CASSNLLGGRRGEQFF,TRBV19,TRBJ2-1,TRBD2,NA
TGTGCCAGCAGGACGACAGGCAGCACTGAAGCTTTCTTT,CASRTTGSTEAFF,TRBV28,TRBJ1-1,NA,NA
TGTGCCAGCAGCCGTAAGAGCGGGGGTTCCAGCACAGATACGCAGTATTTT,CASSRKSGGSSTDTQYF,TRBV7-2,TRBJ2-3,TRBD2,NA
TGTGCCAGCAGCTTGGCTCCCAGCTCCTACGAGCAGTACTTC,CASSLAPSSYEQYF,TRBV7-2,TRBJ2-7,NA,NA
TGTGCCAGCAGCTTAGTATTGGCGGGACTAGCGGGAGTAGCTGGGGCCAACGTCCTGACTTTC,CASSLVLAGLAGVAGANVLTF,TRBV7-6,TRBJ2-6,TRBD2,NA
TGCGCCAGCAGCCAAAGAACAGGGCTTAGCACTGAAGCTTTCTTT,CASSQRTGLSTEAFF,TRBV4-1,TRBJ1-1,NA,NA
TGTGCCAGCAGCTTGGGTGGGGACAGCCGAAATCAGCCCCAGCATTTT,CASSLGGDSRNQPQHF,TRBV5-4,TRBJ1-5,TRBD1,NA
TGTGCCAGCAGCCTTATGTCGGGGGACGAGCAGTACTTC,CASSLMSGDEQYF,TRBV14,TRBJ2-7,NA,NA
TGCGCCAGCAGCTTGTCGCGCACCTCCTACAATGAGCAGTTCTTC,CASSLSRTSYNEQFF,TRBV5-1,TRBJ2-1,NA,NA
TGTGCCAGCAGCCCAAGATGGATGAGCGGGGGGTTAAATGAGCAGTTCTTC,CASSPRWMSGGLNEQFF,TRBV14,TRBJ2-1,TRBD2,NA